Each of the 5 T cell receptor beta chains below was sequenced from the same sample in a study of CD8 T cells in Susac syndrome. When the RNA was reverse transcribed, random hexamers were used with an input of roughly 0.45 to 1 ug. TCRdb called the immunoSEQ multiplex PCR reads again in MiXCR, with one record for every CDR3 protein. The table records approximately 83,000 distinct CDR3 sequences, 90% to 95% of them present only once. The specimen was CD8+ T cells from PBMCs. These receptor sequences come from a human donor with Susac syndrome.

This chain links TRBV20-1 with TRBJ2-7; TRBD2 agrees at 14 bases. Germline-derived CDR1 and CDR2 are DFQATT and SNEGSKA (reference sequence). Germline trimming cut 5 bases from V and 5 bases from J; bases unmatched to any gene: 2. This CDR3 has 13 residues. The CDR3 bases are TGCAGTGCTCCGGGACTAGCGGGAGACGAGCAGTACTTC. Translation: CSAPGLAGDEQYF.

The gene calls are TRBV4-3 and TRBJ2-2; tentatively, D is TRBD1 (5 bases). V was clipped by 0 bases and J by 10 bases, with 9 bases between them. CDR3 length: 13 amino acids. The V gene's germline CDR1 is LGHNA and CDR2 YSLEER. CDR3 in amino acids: CASSQDSGLELFF. The CDR3 DNA sequence: TGCGCCAGCAGCCAAGATTCAGGGTTGGAGCTGTTTTTT.

The rearrangement links TRBV4-3 to TRBJ2-6; D is unresolved. This CDR3 region has 15 residues. V lost 0 bases, J lost 3 bases, and 6 bases lay in between. Germline CDR1 and CDR2: LGHNA and YSLEER. The chain's CDR3 is CASSQDRIGANVLTF. In nucleotides, the CDR3 is TGCGCCAGCAGCCAAGATCGGATTGGGGCCAACGTCCTGACTTTC.

The chain is built from TRBV9 and TRBJ2-3; 7 nucleotides align to TRBD1. V gave up 4 bases and J gave up 2 bases; unmatched junction bases: 10. Germline CDR1 and CDR2: SGDLS and YYNGEE. CDR3 length: 16 residues. The CDR3 sequence is CASSPSGTVITDTQYF. The CDR3 DNA is TGTGCCAGCAGCCCCTCCGGGACAGTGATCACAGATACGCAGTATTTT.

The rearrangement joins TRBV29-1 to TRBJ2-7; 7 bases line up with TRBD1. Germline CDR1 SQVTM, CDR2 ANQGSEA. Trimming cost V 7 bases and J 3 bases; bases outside gene matches: 9. The CDR3 has 13 amino acids. DNA for the CDR3: TGCAGCGCGATCGGGACAGAGTTCTACGAGCAGTACTTC. Encoded protein: CSAIGTEFYEQYF.